This T cell receptor beta chain was documented in a study of T-cell memory formation after mild COVID-19. This clonotype was found a few times. The CDR3 is 14 residues long. The germline V gene has CDR1 SGHNT and CDR2 YYREEE (reference sequence). V lost 2 bases and J 3 bases, leaving 11 bases between the germline ends. TCRdb itself ran the 5' RACE reads through MiXCR, one entry per CDR3 protein. The table lists hundreds of thousands of distinct CDR3 sequences, 15% to 20% of them singletons. The sequence came from a man in his late teens or twenties who had mild COVID-19 (a few samples of this study predate the infection). Cell type and time point are not known. The source material was PBMCs or a T cell subset sorted from them (not recorded which). The V gene is TRBV5-4, the J gene TRBJ1-2; D is perhaps TRBD1 (5 bases). CDR3: CASSFKGSHYGYTF. DNA of the CDR3: TGTGCCAGCAGCTTCAAGGGGTCCCACTATGGCTACACCTTC.